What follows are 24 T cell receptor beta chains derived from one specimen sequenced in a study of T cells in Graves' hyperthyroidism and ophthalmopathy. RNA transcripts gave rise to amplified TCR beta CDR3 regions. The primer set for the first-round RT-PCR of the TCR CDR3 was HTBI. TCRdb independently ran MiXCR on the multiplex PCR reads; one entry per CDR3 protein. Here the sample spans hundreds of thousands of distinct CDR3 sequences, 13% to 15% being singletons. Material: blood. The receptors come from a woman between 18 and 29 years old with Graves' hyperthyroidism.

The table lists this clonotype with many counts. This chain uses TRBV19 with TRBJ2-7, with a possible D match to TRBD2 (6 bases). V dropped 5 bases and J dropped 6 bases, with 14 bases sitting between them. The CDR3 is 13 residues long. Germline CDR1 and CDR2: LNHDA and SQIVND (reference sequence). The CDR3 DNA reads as TGTGCCAGTAGTGAAAGACTAGTGGGCGAGCAGTACTTC. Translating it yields CASSERLVGEQYF.

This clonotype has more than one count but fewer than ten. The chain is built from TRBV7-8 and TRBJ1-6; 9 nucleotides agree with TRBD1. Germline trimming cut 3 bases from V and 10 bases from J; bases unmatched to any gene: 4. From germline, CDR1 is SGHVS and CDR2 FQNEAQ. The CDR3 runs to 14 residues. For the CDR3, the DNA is TGTGCCAGCAGCTTTAACAGGGGGCACTCACCCCTCCACTTT. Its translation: CASSFNRGHSPLHF.

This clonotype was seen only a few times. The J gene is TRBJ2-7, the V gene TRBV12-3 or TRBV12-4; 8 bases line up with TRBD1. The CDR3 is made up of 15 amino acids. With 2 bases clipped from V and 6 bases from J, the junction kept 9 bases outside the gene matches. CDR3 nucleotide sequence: TGTGCCAGCAGTTTATGGGGGACAGGCCGCGGCGAGCAGTACTTC. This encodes CASSLWGTGRGEQYF.

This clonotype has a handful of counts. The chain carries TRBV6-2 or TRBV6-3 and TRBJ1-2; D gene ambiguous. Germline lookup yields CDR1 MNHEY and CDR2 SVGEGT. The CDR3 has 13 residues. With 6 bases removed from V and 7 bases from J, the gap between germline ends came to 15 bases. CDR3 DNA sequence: TGTGCCAGCAGCCCCGTCCCGGCGGGTGGCTACACCTTC. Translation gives CASSPVPAGGYTF.

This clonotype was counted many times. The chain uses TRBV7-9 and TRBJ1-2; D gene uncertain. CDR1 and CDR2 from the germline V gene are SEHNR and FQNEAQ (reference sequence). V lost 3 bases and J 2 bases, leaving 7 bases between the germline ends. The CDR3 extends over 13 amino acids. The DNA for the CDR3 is TGTGCCAGCAGCTTTCCCGAGAACTATGGCTACACCTTC. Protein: CASSFPENYGYTF.

The CDR3 sequence is CASSHTTEQGFFTEAFF. Written as DNA, the CDR3 is TGCGCCAGCAGCCACACTACCGAGCAGGGATTTTTCACTGAAGCTTTCTTT. The chain recombines TRBV4-3 with TRBJ1-1, with D perhaps TRBD1 (5 bases). The length of the CDR3 is 17 residues. Trimming pared 3 bases from V and 4 bases from J, leaving 21 bases between. The germline V gene has CDR1 LGHNA and CDR2 YSLEER.

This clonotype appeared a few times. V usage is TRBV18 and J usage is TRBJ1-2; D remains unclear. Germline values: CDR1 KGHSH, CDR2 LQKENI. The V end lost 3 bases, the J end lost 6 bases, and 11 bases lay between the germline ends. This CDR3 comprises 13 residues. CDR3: CASSPRPGDGYTF. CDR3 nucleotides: TGTGCCAGCTCACCCAGGCCCGGAGATGGCTACACCTTC.

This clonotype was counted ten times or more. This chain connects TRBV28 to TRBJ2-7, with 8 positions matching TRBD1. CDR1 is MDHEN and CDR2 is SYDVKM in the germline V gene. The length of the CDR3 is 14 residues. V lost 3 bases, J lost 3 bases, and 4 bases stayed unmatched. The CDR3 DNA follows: TGTGCCAGCAGTTTGACAGGGGAAAACTACGAGCAGTACTTC. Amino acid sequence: CASSLTGENYEQYF. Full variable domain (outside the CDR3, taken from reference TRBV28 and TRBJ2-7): DVKVTQSSRYLVKRTGEKVFLECVQDMDHENMFWYRQDPGLGLRLIYFSYDVKMKEKGDIPEGYSVSREKKERFSLILESASTNQTSMYLCASSLTGENYEQYFGPGTRLTVT.

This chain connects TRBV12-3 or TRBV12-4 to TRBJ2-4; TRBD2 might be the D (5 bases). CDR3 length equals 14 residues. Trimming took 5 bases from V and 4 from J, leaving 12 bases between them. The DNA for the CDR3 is TGTGCCAGCAGTGGCCGCGGGCGGAAAAACATTCAGTACTTC. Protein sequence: CASSGRGRKNIQYF.

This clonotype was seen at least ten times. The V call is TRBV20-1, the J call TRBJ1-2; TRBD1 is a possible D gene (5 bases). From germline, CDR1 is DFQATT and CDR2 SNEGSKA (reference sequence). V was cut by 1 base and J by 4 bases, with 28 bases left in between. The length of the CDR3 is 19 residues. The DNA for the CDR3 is TGCAGTGCTAGAGTCTCCAGTGGTGGGTGGAGGGGAAGTGGCTATGGCTACACCTTC. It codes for CSARVSSGGWRGSGYGYTF.

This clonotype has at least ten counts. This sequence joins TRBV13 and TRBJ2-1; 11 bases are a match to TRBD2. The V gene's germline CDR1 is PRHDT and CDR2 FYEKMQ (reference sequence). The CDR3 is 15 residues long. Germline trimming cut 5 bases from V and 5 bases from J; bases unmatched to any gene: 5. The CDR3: CASSPTSGSDNEQFF. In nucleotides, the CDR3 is TGTGCCAGCAGCCCTACTAGCGGGAGTGACAATGAGCAGTTCTTC.

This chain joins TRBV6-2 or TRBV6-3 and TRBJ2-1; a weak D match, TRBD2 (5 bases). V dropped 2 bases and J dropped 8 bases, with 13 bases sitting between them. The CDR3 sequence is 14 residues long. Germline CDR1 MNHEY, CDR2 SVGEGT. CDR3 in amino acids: CASSYDPAADEQFF. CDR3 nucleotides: TGTGCCAGCAGTTACGATCCAGCAGCGGATGAGCAGTTCTTC.

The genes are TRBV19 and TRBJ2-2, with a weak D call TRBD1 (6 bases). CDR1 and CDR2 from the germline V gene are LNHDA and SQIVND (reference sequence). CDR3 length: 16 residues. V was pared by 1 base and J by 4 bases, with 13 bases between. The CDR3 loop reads CASSIVGHLSTGELFF. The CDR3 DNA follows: TGTGCCAGTAGTATAGTGGGACACTTGTCCACCGGGGAGCTGTTTTTT.

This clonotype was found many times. CDR3 sequence: CASSEWAGVNEQFF. CDR3 sequence (DNA): TGTGCCAGCAGTGAATGGGCAGGGGTGAATGAGCAGTTCTTC. This rearrangement joins TRBV2 to TRBJ2-1, with D tentatively TRBD1 (6 bases). The CDR3 is 14 amino acids. Between the trimmed V and J ends, which lost 2 bases and 7 bases, there was a span of 12 bases. Germline V gene lookup returns CDR1 SNHLY and CDR2 FYNNEI. Complete variable domain (other parts from reference TRBV2 and TRBJ2-1): EPEVTQTPSHQVTQMGQEVILRCVPISNHLYFYWYRQILGQKVEFLVSFYNNEISEKSEIFDDQFSVERPDGSNFTLKIRSTKLEDSAMYFCASSEWAGVNEQFFGPGTRLTVL.

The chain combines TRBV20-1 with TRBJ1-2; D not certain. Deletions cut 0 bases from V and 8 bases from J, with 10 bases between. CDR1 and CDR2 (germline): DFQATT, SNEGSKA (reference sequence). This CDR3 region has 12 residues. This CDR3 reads CSARETRVGYTF. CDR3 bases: TGCAGTGCTAGAGAGACGAGGGTGGGCTACACCTTC.

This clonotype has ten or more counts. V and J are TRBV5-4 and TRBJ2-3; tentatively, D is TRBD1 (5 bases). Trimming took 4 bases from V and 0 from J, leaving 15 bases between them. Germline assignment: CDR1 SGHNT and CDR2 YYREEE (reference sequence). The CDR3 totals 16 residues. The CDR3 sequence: CASSPNRFRSTDTQYF. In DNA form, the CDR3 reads TGTGCCAGCAGCCCCAACAGGTTCCGAAGCACAGATACGCAGTATTTT.

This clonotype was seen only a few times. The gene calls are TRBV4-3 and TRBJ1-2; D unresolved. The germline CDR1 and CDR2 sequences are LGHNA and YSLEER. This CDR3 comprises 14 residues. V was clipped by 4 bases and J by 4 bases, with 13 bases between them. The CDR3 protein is CASSPDAWGYGYTF. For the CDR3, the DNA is TGCGCCAGCAGCCCCGACGCGTGGGGCTATGGCTACACCTTC.

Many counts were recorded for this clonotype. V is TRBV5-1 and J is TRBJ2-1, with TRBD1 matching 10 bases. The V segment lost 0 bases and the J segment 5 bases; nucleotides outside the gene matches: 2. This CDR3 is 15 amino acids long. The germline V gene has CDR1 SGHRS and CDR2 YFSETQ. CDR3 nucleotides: TGCGCCAGCAGCTTGGTAGGACAGGGGGACAATGAGCAGTTCTTC. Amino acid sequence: CASSLVGQGDNEQFF.

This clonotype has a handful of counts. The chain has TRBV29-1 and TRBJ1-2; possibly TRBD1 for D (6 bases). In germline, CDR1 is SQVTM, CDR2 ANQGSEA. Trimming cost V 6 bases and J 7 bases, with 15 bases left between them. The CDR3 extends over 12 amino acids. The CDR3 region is CSVTGLSRGYTF. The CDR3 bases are TGCAGCGTCACAGGGCTGTCTCGTGGCTACACCTTC.

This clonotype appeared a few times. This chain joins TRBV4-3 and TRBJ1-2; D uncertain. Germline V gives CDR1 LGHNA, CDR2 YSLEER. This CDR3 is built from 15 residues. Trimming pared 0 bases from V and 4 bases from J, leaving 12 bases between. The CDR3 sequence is CASSQDSHGSYGYTF. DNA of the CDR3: TGCGCCAGCAGCCAAGATTCCCACGGCAGCTATGGCTACACCTTC.

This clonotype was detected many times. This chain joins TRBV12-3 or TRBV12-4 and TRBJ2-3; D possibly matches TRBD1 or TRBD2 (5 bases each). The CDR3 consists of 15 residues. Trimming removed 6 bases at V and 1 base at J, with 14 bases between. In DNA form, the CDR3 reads TGTGCCAGCAGCCCCCAGGGTAGCGGCACAGATACGCAGTATTTT. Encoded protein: CASSPQGSGTDTQYF.

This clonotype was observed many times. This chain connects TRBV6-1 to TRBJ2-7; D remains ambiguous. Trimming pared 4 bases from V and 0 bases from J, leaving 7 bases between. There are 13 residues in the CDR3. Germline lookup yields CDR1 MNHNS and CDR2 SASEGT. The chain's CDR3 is CASSVLSSYEQYF. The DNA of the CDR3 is TGTGCCAGCAGTGTCCTTAGCTCCTACGAGCAGTACTTC.

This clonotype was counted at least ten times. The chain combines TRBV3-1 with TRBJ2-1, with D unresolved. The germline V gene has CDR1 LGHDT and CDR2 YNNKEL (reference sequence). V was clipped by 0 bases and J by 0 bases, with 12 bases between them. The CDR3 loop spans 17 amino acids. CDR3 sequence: CASSQDLAFASYNEQFF. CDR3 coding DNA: TGTGCCAGCAGCCAAGATCTGGCATTCGCCTCCTACAATGAGCAGTTCTTC.

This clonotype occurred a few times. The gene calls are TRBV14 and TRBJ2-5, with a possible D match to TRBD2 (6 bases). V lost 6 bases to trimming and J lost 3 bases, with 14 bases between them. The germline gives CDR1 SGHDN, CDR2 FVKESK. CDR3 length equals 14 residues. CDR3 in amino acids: CASSQTREKETQYF. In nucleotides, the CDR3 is TGTGCCAGCAGTCAGACTAGGGAGAAAGAGACCCAGTACTTC.